This T cell receptor (beta chain) was captured in a study of OX40 agonist ivuxolimab in advanced cancers. At the level of the study: An agonistic anti-OX40 (CD134) antibody, ivuxolimab, was used to treat the patients. Earlier anti-PD-1, anti-PD-L1 or anti-CTLA-4 therapy was permitted; 35% to 50% had received some. Partial responses were achieved by three patients: one hepatocellular carcinoma, two cutaneous melanoma. General study points: Clonal expansion was seen in CD4+ and CD8+ blood T cells by week 6 at 0.1 to 3.0 mg/kg.

As for this clone: Its antigen is currently unknown.

The data were produced by immunoSEQ multiplex PCR, yet TCRdb's version contains in-frame clones alone and is incomplete. The data show roughly 92,000 clones, about 83% seen once. The CDR3 sequence is 14 residues long. Germline values: CDR1 SGHAT, CDR2 FQDESV (reference sequence). Trimming removed 1 base at V and 5 bases at J, with 9 bases between. This specimen was CD4+ or CD8+ T cells sorted from blood, taken in a trial of the OX40 agonist ivuxolimab. The gene calls are TRBV11-1 and TRBJ2-1, with D possibly TRBD2 on 6 matching bases. This clonotype was obtained from an adult with an advanced solid tumor such as melanoma, head and neck, liver or kidney cancer. The CDR3 bases are TGTGCCAGCAGCTTAGGGCGGACTAACAATGAGCAGTTCTTC. Translating it yields CASSLGRTNNEQFF.